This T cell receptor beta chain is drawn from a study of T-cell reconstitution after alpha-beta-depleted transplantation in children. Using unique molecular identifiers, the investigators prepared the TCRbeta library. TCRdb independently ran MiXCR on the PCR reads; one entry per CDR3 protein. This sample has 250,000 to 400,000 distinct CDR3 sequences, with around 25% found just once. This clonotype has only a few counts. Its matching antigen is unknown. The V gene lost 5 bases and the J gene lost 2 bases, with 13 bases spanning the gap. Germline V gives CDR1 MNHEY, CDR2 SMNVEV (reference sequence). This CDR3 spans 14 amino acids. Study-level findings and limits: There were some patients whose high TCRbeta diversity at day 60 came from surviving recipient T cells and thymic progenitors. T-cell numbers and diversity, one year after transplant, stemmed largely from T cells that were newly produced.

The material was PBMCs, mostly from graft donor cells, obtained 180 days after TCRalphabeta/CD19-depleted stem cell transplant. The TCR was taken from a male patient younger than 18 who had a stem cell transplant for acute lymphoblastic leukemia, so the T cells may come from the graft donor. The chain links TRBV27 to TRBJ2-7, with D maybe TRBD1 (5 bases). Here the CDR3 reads CASSLLTGTYEQYF. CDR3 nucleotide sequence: TGTGCCAGCAGTCTTTTAACAGGCACCTACGAGCAGTACTTC.